Listed below are T cell receptor beta chains from one sample, sequenced in a study of blood T cell repertoires in COVID-19. Libraries were prepared by immunoSEQ multiplex PCR; TCRdb keeps only in-frame clonotypes and omits some of them. Of approximately 170,000 clones detected, more than 65% appear once; the ten largest clones hold roughly a tenth. Material for sequencing was peripheral blood. The receptors derive from a man between 65 and 85 years old with active or convalescent COVID-19. Both conserved end residues are part of each CDR3. The order of the fields is D gene, V gene, clone size, J gene, CDR3 protein, CDR3 DNA. The D gene is left open where the match is weak. Size is omitted from some rows. Given values are once, few, many or a class for expanded clones.

-	TRBV7-9	few	TRBJ1-3	CASSSTAVVRGNTIYF	TGTGCCAGCAGCTCCACCGCGGTGGTAAGGGGAAACACCATATATTTT
-	TRBV5-4	-	TRBJ2-6	CASSFHSGANVLTF	TGTGCCAGCAGCTTCCATTCTGGGGCCAACGTCCTGACTTTC
-	TRBV2	-	TRBJ1-1	CASSSAGGEAFF	TGTGCCAGCTCCTCGGCAGGAGGTGAAGCTTTCTTT
-	TRBV6-2/TRBV6-3	-	TRBJ1-1	CASSLTLADTEAFF	TGTGCCAGCAGCCTGACCTTAGCTGACACTGAAGCTTTCTTT
-	TRBV24-1	-	TRBJ2-1	CATSDERGPTSEQFF	TGTGCCACCAGTGATGAAAGGGGCCCGACGAGCGAGCAGTTCTTC
-	TRBV19	once	TRBJ2-3	CASTVGTDTQYF	TGTGCCAGTACCGTCGGCACAGATACGCAGTATTTT
TRBD1	TRBV7-2	-	TRBJ1-2	CASSRPGTGSGGYTF	TGTGCCAGCAGCCGTCCCGGGACAGGATCGGGTGGCTACACCTTC
-	TRBV28	-	TRBJ1-4	CASTNRDVGKLFF	TGTGCCAGCACTAACAGAGACGTGGGAAAACTGTTTTTT
-	TRBV6-5	-	TRBJ2-1	CASRLDGRRGEQFF	TGTGCCAGCAGGCTAGACGGCAGGAGGGGTGAGCAGTTCTTC
-	TRBV15	-	TRBJ1-1	CATSRDLVGVEAFF	TGTGCCACCAGCAGAGATCTTGTAGGGGTGGAAGCTTTCTTT
-	TRBV2	-	TRBJ1-5	CASELRTGNQPQHF	TGTGCCAGCGAGCTCCGGACAGGCAATCAGCCCCAGCATTTT
TRBD2	TRBV11-2	-	TRBJ2-7	CASSLREGYEQYF	TGTGCCAGCAGCTTGCGGGAGGGCTACGAGCAGTACTTC
TRBD1	TRBV20-1	once	TRBJ1-2	CSASLSDRGYGYTF	TGCAGTGCTAGTCTGTCAGACAGGGGCTATGGCTACACCTTC
TRBD1	TRBV6-6	-	TRBJ1-5	CASRPGQGAGSQPQHF	TGTGCCAGTAGACCGGGACAGGGGGCCGGGAGTCAGCCCCAGCATTTT
-	TRBV6-5	-	TRBJ2-7	CASSPPGLREQYF	TGTGCCAGCAGTCCCCCCGGACTGAGGGAGCAGTACTTC
TRBD1	TRBV7-2	few	TRBJ1-2	CASSPRTGGAGNYGYTF	TGTGCCAGCAGCCCAAGGACAGGGGGCGCTGGTAACTATGGCTACACCTTC
-	TRBV5-1	-	TRBJ1-1	CASSLGLMNTEAFF	TGCGCCAGCAGCTTGGGGCTGATGAACACTGAAGCTTTCTTT
TRBD1	TRBV19	once	TRBJ2-5	CASSIGQGAGETQYF	TGTGCCAGTAGTATTGGACAGGGGGCCGGAGAGACCCAGTACTTC
-	TRBV6-5	-	TRBJ2-2	CASRPFTGRAGELFF	TGTGCCAGCAGACCCTTCACAGGGCGGGCCGGGGAGCTGTTTTTT
-	TRBV5-4	-	TRBJ2-5	CASSLRQGETQYF	TGTGCCAGCAGCTTGAGGCAGGGGGAGACCCAGTACTTC
TRBD1	TRBV9	-	TRBJ1-2	CASSGDRHHSF	TGTGCCAGCAGCGGGGACAGACATCATAGCTTC
-	TRBV19	-	TRBJ1-2	CASSRDHTGSAAYYGYTF	TGTGCCAGTAGTCGGGATCACACGGGGTCGGCGGCCTATTATGGCTACACCTTC
-	TRBV25-1	once	TRBJ2-3	CASSEYRRRTDTQYF	TGTGCCAGCAGTGAATATAGGCGGCGCACAGATACGCAGTATTTT
TRBD1	TRBV6-2/TRBV6-3	-	TRBJ2-3	CASSDRVGIADTQYF	TGTGCCAGCAGCGACAGGGTCGGGATCGCAGATACGCAGTATTTT
TRBD1	TRBV6-1	-	TRBJ2-7	CASSASGGQGGYEQYF	TGTGCCAGCAGTGCCTCAGGGGGCCAGGGGGGTTACGAGCAGTACTTC
TRBD1	TRBV19	-	TRBJ1-1	CASSTAPEQGAVGTEAFF	TGTGCCAGTAGTACAGCACCTGAACAGGGGGCGGTGGGCACTGAAGCTTTCTTT
-	TRBV19	-	TRBJ1-5	CASSSQGFRQPQHF	TGTGCCAGTAGTTCACAGGGTTTCAGGCAGCCCCAGCATTTT
TRBD2	TRBV9	-	TRBJ2-3	CASTTGGSDTQYF	TGTGCCAGCACCACGGGAGGTTCAGATACGCAGTATTTT
-	TRBV7-9	few	TRBJ1-5	CASTEGGDSNQPQHF	TGTGCCAGCACCGAAGGGGGAGATAGCAATCAGCCCCAGCATTTT
-	TRBV11-2	-	TRBJ2-5	CASSLERQETQYF	TGTGCCAGCAGCTTAGAGCGTCAAGAGACCCAGTACTTC
-	TRBV2	-	TRBJ1-1	CATRSNGDTEAFF	TGTGCCACCCGCAGTAACGGGGACACTGAAGCTTTCTTT
-	TRBV7-2	-	TRBJ2-1	CASSLQAQGHSSYNEQFF	TGTGCCAGCAGCTTACAAGCACAGGGACATAGCTCCTACAATGAGCAGTTCTTC
-	TRBV12-5	-	TRBJ2-7	CASGFYEAVLYEQYF	TGTGCTAGTGGTTTCTACGAGGCGGTACTATACGAGCAGTACTTC
TRBD2	TRBV7-2	-	TRBJ2-1	CASSQTSGAYNEQFF	TGTGCCAGCAGCCAAACTAGCGGGGCATACAATGAGCAGTTCTTC
TRBD1	TRBV28	-	TRBJ1-3	CASTRETGRNTIYF	TGTGCCAGCACCCGGGAGACAGGGCGAAACACCATATATTTT
TRBD2	TRBV6-2/TRBV6-3	-	TRBJ2-3	CASSYGTSGRPLWTQYF	TGTGCCAGCAGTTACGGGACTAGCGGGAGGCCCCTCTGGACGCAGTATTTT
-	TRBV5-5	-	TRBJ2-1	CASSSTDHYNEQFF	TGTGCCAGCAGTTCGACAGACCACTACAATGAGCAGTTCTTC
TRBD2	TRBV6-2/TRBV6-3	-	TRBJ2-7	CASSSPGLADYEQYF	TGTGCCAGCAGTTCACCGGGACTAGCGGACTACGAGCAGTACTTC
-	TRBV7-2	-	TRBJ2-2	CASSLRSTGELFF	TGTGCCAGCAGCCTACGAAGCACCGGGGAGCTGTTTTTT
-	TRBV28	-	TRBJ2-7	CASRGRSGFYEQYF	TGTGCCAGCAGGGGTCGCTCCGGGTTTTACGAGCAGTACTTC
-	TRBV28	-	TRBJ1-1	CASLQMNTEAFF	TGTGCCAGTCTACAGATGAACACTGAAGCTTTCTTT
TRBD1	TRBV6-2/TRBV6-3	-	TRBJ2-7	CASSQQGSGTYEQYF	TGTGCCAGCAGTCAACAGGGGTCGGGCACCTACGAGCAGTACTTC
-	TRBV6-5	-	TRBJ1-5	CASRGQFGSNQPQHF	TGTGCCAGCAGGGGGCAATTTGGTAGCAATCAGCCCCAGCATTTT
-	TRBV5-4	few	TRBJ2-7	CASSLPARYEQYF	TGTGCCAGCAGCCTCCCGGCGCGGTACGAGCAGTACTTC
-	TRBV11-2	-	TRBJ1-3	CASSLSGGNTIYF	TGTGCCAGCAGCCTTTCCGGTGGAAACACCATATATTTT
-	TRBV14	-	TRBJ2-7	CASSPERHLREQYF	TGTGCCAGCAGCCCGGAGCGTCACCTTCGCGAGCAGTACTTC
TRBD2	TRBV3-1/TRBV3-2	-	TRBJ2-1	CASSQGGRSYNEQFF	TGTGCCAGCAGCCAGGGGGGGAGGTCCTACAATGAGCAGTTCTTC
TRBD2	TRBV6-2/TRBV6-3	-	TRBJ2-5	CASSTTSDTGGAQYF	TGTGCCAGCAGCACGACTAGCGACACCGGGGGGGCCCAGTACTTC
-	TRBV27	-	TRBJ1-4	CASSLNRVGKLFF	TGTGCCAGCAGTTTAAACAGGGTGGGAAAACTGTTTTTT
TRBD1	TRBV18	-	TRBJ2-7	CASSPRTGLNEQYF	TGTGCCAGCTCACCAAGGACAGGGTTGAACGAGCAGTACTTC
TRBD1	TRBV11-2	-	TRBJ2-2	CASSLDRDRNTGELFF	TGTGCCAGCAGCTTAGACCGGGACAGAAACACCGGGGAGCTGTTTTTT